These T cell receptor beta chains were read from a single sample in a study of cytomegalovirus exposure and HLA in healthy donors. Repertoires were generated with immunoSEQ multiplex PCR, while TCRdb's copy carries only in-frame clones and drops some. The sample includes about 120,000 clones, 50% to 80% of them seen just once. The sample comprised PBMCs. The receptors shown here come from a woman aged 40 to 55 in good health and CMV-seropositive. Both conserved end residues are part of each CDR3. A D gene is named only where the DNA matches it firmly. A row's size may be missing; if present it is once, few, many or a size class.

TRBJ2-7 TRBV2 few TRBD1 TGTGCCAGCAGCCGACAGGGGGCGAGTTACGAGCAGTACTTC CASSRQGASYEQYF
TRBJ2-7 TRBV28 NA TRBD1 TGTGCCAGCTCCTGGGACAGCTCCTACGAGCAGTACTTC CASSWDSSYEQYF
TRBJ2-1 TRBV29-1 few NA TGCAGCGTTGAAGAACGCAGGGAGCAGTTCTTC CSVEERREQFF
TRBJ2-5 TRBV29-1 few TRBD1 TGCAGCGTTGAAGCGGACAGGGGAGAGACCCAGTACTTC CSVEADRGETQYF
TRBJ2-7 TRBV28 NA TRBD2 TGTGCCAGCAGTTCGCCGGGACTAGCGGGACCCTCCTACGAGCAGTACTTC CASSSPGLAGPSYEQYF
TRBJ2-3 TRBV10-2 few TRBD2 TGCGCCAGCTCTGCCAGCGCGGTAGCGGGCTATACGCAGTATTTT CASSASAVAGYTQYF
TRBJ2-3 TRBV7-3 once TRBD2 TGTGCCAGCAGCTTAGGTAGCGGGGATACGCAGTATTTT CASSLGSGDTQYF
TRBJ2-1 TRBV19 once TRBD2 TGTGCCAGTAGTCCCGGACTAGCGAATGAGCAGTTCTTC CASSPGLANEQFF
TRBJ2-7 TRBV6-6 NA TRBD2 TGTGCCAGCAGTTACGGTACTAGCGGGAGCTACGAGCAGTACTTC CASSYGTSGSYEQYF
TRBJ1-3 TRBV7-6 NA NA TGTGCCAGCAGCTCATCCCGAGGGCAGAGGGGAAACACCATATATTTT CASSSSRGQRGNTIYF
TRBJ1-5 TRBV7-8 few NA TGTGCCAGCAGCTTAGCGGGGGCAGGGAGAGATCAGCCCCAGCATTTT CASSLAGAGRDQPQHF